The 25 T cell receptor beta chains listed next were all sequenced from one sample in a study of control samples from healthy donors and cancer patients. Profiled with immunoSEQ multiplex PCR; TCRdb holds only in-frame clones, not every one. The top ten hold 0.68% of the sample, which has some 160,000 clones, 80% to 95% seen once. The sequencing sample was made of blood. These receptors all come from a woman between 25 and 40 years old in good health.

The CDR3 region has the DNA TGTGCCAGCAGCGGACAGGGAGGTGGCTACACCTTC. Translating gives CASSGQGGGYTF. This sequence joins TRBV7-9 and TRBJ1-2, with TRBD1 matching over 8 bases. Trimming removed 5 bases from V and 7 bases from J; junction bases left unmatched: 3. The CDR3 is 12 amino acids. In germline, CDR1 is SEHNR, CDR2 FQNEAQ (reference sequence).

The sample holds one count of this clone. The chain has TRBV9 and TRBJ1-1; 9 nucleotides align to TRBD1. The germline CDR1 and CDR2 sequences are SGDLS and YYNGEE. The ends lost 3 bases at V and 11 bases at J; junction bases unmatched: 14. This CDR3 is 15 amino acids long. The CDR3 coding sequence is TGTGCCAGCAGCGCTCACACCGGGACAGGGACGGTCGCTTTCTTT. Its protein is CASSAHTGTGTVAFF.

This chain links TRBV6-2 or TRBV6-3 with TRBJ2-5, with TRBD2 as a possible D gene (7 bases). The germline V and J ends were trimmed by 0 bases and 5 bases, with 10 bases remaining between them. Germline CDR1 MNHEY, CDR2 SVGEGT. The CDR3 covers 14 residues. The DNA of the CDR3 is TGTGCCAGCAGTTACTCCGGGGGGCGCGAGACCCAGTACTTC. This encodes CASSYSGGRETQYF.

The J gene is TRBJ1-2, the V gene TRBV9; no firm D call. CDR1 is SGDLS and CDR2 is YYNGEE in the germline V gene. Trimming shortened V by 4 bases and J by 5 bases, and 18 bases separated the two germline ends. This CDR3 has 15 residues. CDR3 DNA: TGTGCCAGCAGCCTCCGGGAGCCTCTCGGGTATGGCTACACCTTC. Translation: CASSLREPLGYGYTF.

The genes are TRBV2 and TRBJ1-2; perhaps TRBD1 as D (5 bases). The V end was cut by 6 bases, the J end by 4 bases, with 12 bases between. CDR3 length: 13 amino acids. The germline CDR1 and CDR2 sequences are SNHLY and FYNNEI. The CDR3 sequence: CASSPSGSYGYTF. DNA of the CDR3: TGTGCCAGCAGCCCCTCAGGGTCCTATGGCTACACCTTC.

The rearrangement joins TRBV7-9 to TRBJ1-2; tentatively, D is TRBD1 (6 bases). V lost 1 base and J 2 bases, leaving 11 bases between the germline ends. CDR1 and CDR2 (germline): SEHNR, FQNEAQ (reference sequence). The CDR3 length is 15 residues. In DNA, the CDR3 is TGTGCCAGCAGCTTAGACAGGGTGGCCAACTATGGCTACACCTTC. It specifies CASSLDRVANYGYTF.

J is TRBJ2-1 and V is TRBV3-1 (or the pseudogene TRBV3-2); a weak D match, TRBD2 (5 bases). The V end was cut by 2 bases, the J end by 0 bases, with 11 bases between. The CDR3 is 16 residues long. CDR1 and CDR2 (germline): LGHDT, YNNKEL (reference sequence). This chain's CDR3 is CASSQYIAGSYNEQFF. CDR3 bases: TGTGCCAGCAGCCAATACATCGCGGGCTCCTACAATGAGCAGTTCTTC.

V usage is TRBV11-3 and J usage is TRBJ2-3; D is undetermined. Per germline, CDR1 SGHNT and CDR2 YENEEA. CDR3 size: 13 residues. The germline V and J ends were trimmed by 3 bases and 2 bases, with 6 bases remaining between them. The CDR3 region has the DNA TGTGCCAGCAGCTTCGCATTCACAGATACGCAGTATTTT. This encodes CASSFAFTDTQYF. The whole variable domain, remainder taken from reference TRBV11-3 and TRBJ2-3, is EAGVVQSPRYKIIEKKQPVAFWCNPISGHNTLYWYLQNLGQGPELLIRYENEEAVDDSQLPKDRFSAERLKGVDSTLKIQPAELGDSAVYLCASSFAFTDTQYFGPGTRLTVL.

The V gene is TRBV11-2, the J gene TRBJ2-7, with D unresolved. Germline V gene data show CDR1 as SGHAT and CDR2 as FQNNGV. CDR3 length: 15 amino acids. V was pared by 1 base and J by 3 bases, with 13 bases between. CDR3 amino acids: CASSLGGGRRYEQYF. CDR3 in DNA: TGTGCCAGCAGCTTAGGTGGCGGTAGGCGCTACGAGCAGTACTTC.

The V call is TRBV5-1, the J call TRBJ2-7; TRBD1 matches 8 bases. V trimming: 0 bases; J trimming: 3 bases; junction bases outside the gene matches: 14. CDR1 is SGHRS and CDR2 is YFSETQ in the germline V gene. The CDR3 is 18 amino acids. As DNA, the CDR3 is TGCGCCAGCAGCTTGGACGCTGAGGACAGGGCGCTACACTACGAGCAGTACTTC. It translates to CASSLDAEDRALHYEQYF.

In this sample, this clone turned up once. CDR3 sequence reads: CASSLLGGPFYNEQFF. For the CDR3, the DNA is TGTGCCAGCAGTTTATTGGGAGGGCCTTTCTACAATGAGCAGTTCTTC. V is TRBV27 and J is TRBJ2-1, with 7 nucleotides matching TRBD2. With 1 base clipped from V and 3 bases from J, the junction kept 6 bases outside the gene matches. Germline CDR1 reads MNHEY; CDR2 reads SMNVEV (reference sequence). The CDR3 is 16 amino acids.

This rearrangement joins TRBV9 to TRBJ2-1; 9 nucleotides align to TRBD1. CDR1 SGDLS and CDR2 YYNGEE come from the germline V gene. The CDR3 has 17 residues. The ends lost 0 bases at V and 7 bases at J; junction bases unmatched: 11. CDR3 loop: CASSVAPRTGASNEQFF. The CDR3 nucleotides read TGTGCCAGCAGCGTAGCTCCCCGGACAGGGGCTTCGAATGAGCAGTTCTTC.

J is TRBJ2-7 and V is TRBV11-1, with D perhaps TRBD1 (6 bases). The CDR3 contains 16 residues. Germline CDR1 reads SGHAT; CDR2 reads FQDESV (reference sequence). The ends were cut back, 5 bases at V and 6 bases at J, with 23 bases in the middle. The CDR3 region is CASSPLRGTYRVEQYF. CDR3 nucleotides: TGTGCCAGCAGCCCACTCAGGGGTACCTATAGGGTCGAGCAGTACTTC.

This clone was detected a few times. DNA of the CDR3: TGTGCCAGCAGCTTAGAGGCAGGAGAAAATCAGCCCCAGCATTTT. Its protein is CASSLEAGENQPQHF. This chain connects TRBV7-2 to TRBJ1-5; no clear D. The V and J ends lost 1 base and 4 bases respectively, with 11 bases between them. In germline, CDR1 is SGHTA, CDR2 FQGNSA. The CDR3 contains 15 residues. The full variable domain, with the rest looked up from reference TRBV7-2 and TRBJ1-5, is GAGVSQSPSNKVTEKGKDVELRCDPISGHTALYWYRQSLGQGLEFLIYFQGNSAPDKSGLPSDRFSAERTGGSVSTLTIQRTQQEDSAVYLCASSLEAGENQPQHFGDGTRLSIL.

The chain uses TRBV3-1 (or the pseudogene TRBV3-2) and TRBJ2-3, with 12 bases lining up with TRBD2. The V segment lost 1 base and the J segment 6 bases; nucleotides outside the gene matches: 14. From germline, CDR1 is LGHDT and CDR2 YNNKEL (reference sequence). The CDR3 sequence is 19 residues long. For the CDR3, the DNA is TGTGCCAGCAGCCAAGGACTAGCGGGAGTGGGGTTTCATGGGGATACGCAGTATTTT. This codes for CASSQGLAGVGFHGDTQYF.

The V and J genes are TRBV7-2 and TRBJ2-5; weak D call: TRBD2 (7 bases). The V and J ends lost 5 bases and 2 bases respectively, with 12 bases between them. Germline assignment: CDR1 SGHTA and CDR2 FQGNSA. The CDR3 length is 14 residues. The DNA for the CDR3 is TGTGCCAGCAGCCCCGGGGGGCTGCAAGAGACCCAGTACTTC. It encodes CASSPGGLQETQYF. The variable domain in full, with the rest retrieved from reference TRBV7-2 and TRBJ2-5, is GAGVSQSPSNKVTEKGKDVELRCDPISGHTALYWYRQSLGQGLEFLIYFQGNSAPDKSGLPSDRFSAERTGGSVSTLTIQRTQQEDSAVYLCASSPGGLQETQYFGPGTRLLVL.

CDR3 in amino acids: CASSDQKGETQYF. In DNA, the CDR3 is TGCGCCAGCAGTGACCAGAAGGGAGAGACCCAGTACTTC. The chain recombines TRBV10-2 with TRBJ2-5; no reliable D call. The CDR3 extends over 13 amino acids. V was cut by 3 bases and J by 4 bases, with 9 bases left in between. Looked up from germline, CDR1 is WSHSY and CDR2 is SAAADI.

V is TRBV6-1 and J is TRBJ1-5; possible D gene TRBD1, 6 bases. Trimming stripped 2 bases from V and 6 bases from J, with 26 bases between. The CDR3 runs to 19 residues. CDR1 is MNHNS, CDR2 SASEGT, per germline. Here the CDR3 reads CASSETLTANREGGQPQHF. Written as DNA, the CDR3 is TGTGCCAGCAGTGAAACCCTTACAGCGAACAGGGAAGGGGGTCAGCCCCAGCATTTT.

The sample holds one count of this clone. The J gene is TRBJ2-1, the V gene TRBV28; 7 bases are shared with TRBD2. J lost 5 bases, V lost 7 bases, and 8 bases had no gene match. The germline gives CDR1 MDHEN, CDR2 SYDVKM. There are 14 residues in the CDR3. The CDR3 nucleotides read TGTGCCAGCAATTCGGGACTAACCCACAATGAGCAGTTCTTC. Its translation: CASNSGLTHNEQFF.

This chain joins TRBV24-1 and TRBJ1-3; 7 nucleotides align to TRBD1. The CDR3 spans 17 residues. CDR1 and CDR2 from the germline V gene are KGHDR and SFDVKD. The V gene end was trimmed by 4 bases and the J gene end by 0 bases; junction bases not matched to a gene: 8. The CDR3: CATSERGQLSSGNTIYF. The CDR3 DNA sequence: TGTGCCACCAGTGAGCGGGGACAGCTAAGCTCTGGAAACACCATATATTTT.

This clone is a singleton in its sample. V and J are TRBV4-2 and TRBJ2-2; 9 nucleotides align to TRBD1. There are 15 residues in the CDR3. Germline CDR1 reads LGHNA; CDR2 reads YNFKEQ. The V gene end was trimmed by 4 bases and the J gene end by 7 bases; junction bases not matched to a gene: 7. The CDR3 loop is CASSPQQGAFGELFF. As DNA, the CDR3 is TGTGCCAGCAGCCCGCAACAGGGGGCGTTCGGGGAGCTGTTTTTT.

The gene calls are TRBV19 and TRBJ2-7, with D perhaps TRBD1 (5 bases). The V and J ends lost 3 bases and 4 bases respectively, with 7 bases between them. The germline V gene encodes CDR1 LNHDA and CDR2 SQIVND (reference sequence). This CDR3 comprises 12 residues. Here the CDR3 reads CASSIQGYEQYF. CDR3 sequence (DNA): TGTGCCAGTAGTATCCAGGGTTACGAGCAGTACTTC.

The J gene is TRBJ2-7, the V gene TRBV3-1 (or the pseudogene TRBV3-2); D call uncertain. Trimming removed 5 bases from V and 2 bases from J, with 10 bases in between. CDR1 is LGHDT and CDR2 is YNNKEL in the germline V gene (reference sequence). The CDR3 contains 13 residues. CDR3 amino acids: CASSFGLPYEQYF. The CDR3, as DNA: TGTGCCAGCAGCTTCGGGCTACCCTACGAGCAGTACTTC.

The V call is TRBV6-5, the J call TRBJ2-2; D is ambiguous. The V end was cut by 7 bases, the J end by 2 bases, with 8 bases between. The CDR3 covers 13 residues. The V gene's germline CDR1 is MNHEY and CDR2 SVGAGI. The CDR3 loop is CASNLPNTGELFF. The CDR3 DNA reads TGTGCCAGCAACCTTCCTAACACCGGGGAGCTGTTTTTT.

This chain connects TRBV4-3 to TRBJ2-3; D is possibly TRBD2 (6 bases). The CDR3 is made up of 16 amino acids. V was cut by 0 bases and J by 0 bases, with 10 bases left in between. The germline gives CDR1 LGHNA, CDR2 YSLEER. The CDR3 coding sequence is TGCGCCAGCAGCCAAGAAAGTAGCGGAAGCACAGATACGCAGTATTTT. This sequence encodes CASSQESSGSTDTQYF.